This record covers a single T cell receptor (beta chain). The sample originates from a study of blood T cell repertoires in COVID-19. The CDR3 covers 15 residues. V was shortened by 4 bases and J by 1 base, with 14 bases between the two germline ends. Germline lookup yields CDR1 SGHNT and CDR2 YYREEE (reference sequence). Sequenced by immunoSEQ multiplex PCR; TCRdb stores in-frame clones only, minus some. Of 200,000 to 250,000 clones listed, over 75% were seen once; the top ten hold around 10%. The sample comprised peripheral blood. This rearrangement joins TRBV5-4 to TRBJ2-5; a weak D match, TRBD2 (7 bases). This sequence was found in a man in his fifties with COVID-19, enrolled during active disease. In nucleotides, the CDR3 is TGTGCCAGCAGCAGAGGTGGGGGGGCCCAAGAGACCCAGTACTTC. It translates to CASSRGGGAQETQYF.